This T cell receptor beta chain is drawn from a study of CD8+ T cells in alopecia areata. For the study at large: Treated patients were given oral tofacitinib, which was dosed at 5 to 10 mg twice daily. Findings and caveats of the study: Sharing of TCRs across patients appeared less clear than in mice, possibly for HLA-related reasons. Compared with normal scalp, lesional scalp had higher clonality and more expanded CD8+ clones.

In regard to this clone: Its antigen is still unknown. A much larger clone lies one base from this, so it may be a read error.

RNA was extracted and reverse transcribed into cDNA as the sequencing template. Method: immunoSEQ multiplex PCR; TCRdb's copy keeps in-frame clones and lacks some. The sample consists of some 200,000 clones, less than 50% of them appearing once. As for treatment: oral pan-JAK inhibitor, 5-10 mg twice daily. Patients with alopecia areata provided lesional scalp punch biopsies as well as peripheral blood. CDR1 is SGDLS and CDR2 is YYNGEE in the germline V gene. Trimming left V 4 bases short and J 5 bases short, with 4 bases between. The CDR3 extends over 12 amino acids. Sample: CD4+ T cells sorted from blood, taken around week 36, from a patient treated with tofacitinib. The receptor was isolated from a human donor with alopecia areata. This rearrangement joins TRBV9 to TRBJ2-6; D is uncertain. CDR3 sequence: CASSPRANVLTF. The CDR3 DNA reads TGTGCCAGCAGCCCTAGGGCCAACGTCCTGACTTTC.